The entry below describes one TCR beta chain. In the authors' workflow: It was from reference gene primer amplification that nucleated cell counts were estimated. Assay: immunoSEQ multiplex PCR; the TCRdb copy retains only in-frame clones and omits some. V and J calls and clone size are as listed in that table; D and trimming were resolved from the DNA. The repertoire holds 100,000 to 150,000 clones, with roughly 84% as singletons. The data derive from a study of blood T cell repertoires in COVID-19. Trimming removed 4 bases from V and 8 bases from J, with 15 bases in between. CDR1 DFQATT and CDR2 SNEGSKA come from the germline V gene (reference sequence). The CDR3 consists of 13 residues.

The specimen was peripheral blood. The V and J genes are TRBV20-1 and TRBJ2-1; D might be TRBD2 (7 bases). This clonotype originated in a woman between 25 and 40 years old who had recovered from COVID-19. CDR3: CSANERGRDEQFF. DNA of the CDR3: TGCAGTGCTAATGAGAGGGGGAGGGATGAGCAGTTCTTC.